The rows below give T cell receptor beta chains drawn from one sample of a study of shared clonotypes between healthy human individuals. Here immunoSEQ multiplex PCR was the method, and the copy in TCRdb shows in-frame clones only, minus some. The sample lists 2 million to 2.5 million clones, about 92% occurring once. Sample: naive CD4+ T cells from PBMCs. The receptors stem from a man aged 18 to 30 in good health. Some clones in this sample may be carry-over from other donors' samples. Both conserved end residues are part of each CDR3. The D gene is left open where the match is weak. Where a row states a size, it is once, few, many or the class of an expanded clone; other rows omit it.

J gene	V gene	D gene	clone size	CDR3 protein	CDR3 DNA
TRBJ2-1	TRBV2	-	-	CASSVFPTLHNEQFF	TGTGCCAGCAGTGTGTTCCCTACTTTACACAATGAGCAGTTCTTC
TRBJ2-7	TRBV18	TRBD1	once	CASSSGQGAYEQYF	TGTGCCAGCTCATCTGGACAGGGGGCCTACGAGCAGTACTTC
TRBJ1-4	TRBV7-6	-	-	CASSLSRVNEKLFF	TGTGCCAGCAGCTTATCCAGGGTTAATGAAAAACTGTTTTTT
TRBJ2-5	TRBV6-6	-	-	CASSYERLQETQYF	TGTGCCAGCAGTTATGAGCGCCTACAAGAGACCCAGTACTTC
TRBJ1-3	TRBV5-1	-	-	CASSLGGNTIYF	TGCGCCAGCAGCTTGGGGGGGAACACCATATATTTT
TRBJ2-3	TRBV10-3	TRBD2	-	CAISESSIGLASPSSSTDTQYF	TGTGCCATCAGTGAGTCTTCTATAGGACTAGCGTCGCCCTCATCTAGCACAGATACGCAGTATTTT
TRBJ1-1	TRBV6-1	TRBD1	-	CASSLQGATAFF	TGTGCCAGCAGTCTACAGGGGGCGACGGCTTTCTTT
TRBJ2-5	TRBV28	TRBD1	-	CASRTLQGARETQYF	TGTGCCAGCAGAACACTCCAGGGGGCGCGGGAGACCCAGTACTTC
TRBJ2-7	TRBV11-2	TRBD1	once	CASSRGPYEQYF	TGTGCCAGCAGCAGGGGGCCCTACGAGCAGTACTTC
TRBJ1-4	TRBV4-2	-	-	CASSQDHGQGDNEKLFF	TGTGCCAGCAGCCAAGATCATGGGCAGGGTGACAATGAAAAACTGTTTTTT
TRBJ2-7	TRBV6-5	-	-	CASRVTGSIYEQYF	TGTGCCAGCCGGGTGACAGGAAGCATTTACGAGCAGTACTTC
TRBJ2-3	TRBV5-1	-	-	CASSLAGRSGSTDTQYF	TGCGCCAGCAGCTTGGCCGGAAGGAGCGGGAGCACAGATACGCAGTATTTT
TRBJ2-3	TRBV9	TRBD2	-	CASSREGMKDTQYF	TGTGCCAGCAGTCGGGAGGGGATGAAAGATACGCAGTATTTT
TRBJ2-5	TRBV4-1	-	-	CASSHGGDKESQYF	TGCGCCAGCAGCCACGGGGGTGATAAAGAGTCCCAGTACTTC
TRBJ1-2	TRBV5-4	-	-	CASSPRGYGYTF	TGTGCCAGCAGCCCCCGGGGGTATGGCTACACCTTC
TRBJ1-1	TRBV2	-	few	CASINRANTEAFF	TGTGCCAGCATTAACAGGGCGAACACTGAAGCTTTCTTT
TRBJ2-1	TRBV5-8	TRBD2	-	CASSLQRREAKFF	TGTGCCAGCAGCCTTCAGAGGCGGGAGGCTAAGTTCTTC
TRBJ2-7	TRBV2	TRBD1	once	CASTRDRGPYEQYF	TGTGCCAGCACCCGGGACAGGGGGCCCTACGAGCAGTACTTC
TRBJ2-3	TRBV5-1	-	-	CASSPSASDTQYF	TGCGCCAGCAGCCCCTCAGCGTCCGATACGCAGTATTTT
TRBJ2-4	TRBV2	TRBD1	-	CASRGDRAYIAKNIQYF	TGTGCCAGCAGGGGGGACAGGGCCTACATAGCCAAAAACATTCAGTACTTC
TRBJ2-1	TRBV7-9	-	-	CASSSQDVSYEQFF	TGTGCCAGCAGCTCTCAGGACGTCTCATATGAGCAGTTCTTC
TRBJ2-1	TRBV5-1	TRBD2	once	CASSLGLAGTYNEQFF	TGCGCCAGCAGCTTGGGACTAGCGGGGACCTACAATGAGCAGTTCTTC
TRBJ1-5	TRBV7-2	-	-	CASSLGVGGGHQPQHF	TGTGCCAGCAGCTTAGGAGTAGGGGGAGGGCATCAGCCCCAGCATTTT
TRBJ1-4	TRBV9	-	-	CASSQLEDEKLFF	TGTGCCAGCAGCCAATTGGAGGACGAAAAACTGTTTTTT
TRBJ2-7	TRBV29-1	-	-	CSVVSTAEQYF	TGCAGCGTTGTTTCGACCGCCGAGCAGTACTTC
TRBJ2-7	TRBV27	TRBD1	-	CASSLSTGDSYEQYF	TGTGCCAGCAGTTTATCCACAGGGGACAGCTACGAGCAGTACTTC